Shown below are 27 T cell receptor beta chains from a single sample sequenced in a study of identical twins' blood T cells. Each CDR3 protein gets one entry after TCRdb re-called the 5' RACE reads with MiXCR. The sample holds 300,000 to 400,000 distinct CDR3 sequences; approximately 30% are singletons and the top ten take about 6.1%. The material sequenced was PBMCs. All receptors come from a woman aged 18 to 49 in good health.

The CDR3 loop is CASRQGPYYGYTF. The DNA for the CDR3 is TGCGCCAGCAGACAGGGACCTTACTATGGCTACACCTTC. The rearrangement uses TRBV5-1 and TRBJ1-2; weak D call: TRBD1 (6 bases). V lost 5 bases, J lost 3 bases, and 11 bases lay in between. Germline V gene lookup returns CDR1 SGHRS and CDR2 YFSETQ. This CDR3 region has 13 residues. The entire variable domain, with the rest obtained from reference TRBV5-1 and TRBJ1-2, is as follows: KAGVTQTPRYLIKTRGQQVTLSCSPISGHRSVSWYQQTPGQGLQFLFEYFSETQRNKGNFPGRFSGRQFSNSRSEMNVSTLELGDSALYLCASRQGPYYGYTFGSGTRLTVV.

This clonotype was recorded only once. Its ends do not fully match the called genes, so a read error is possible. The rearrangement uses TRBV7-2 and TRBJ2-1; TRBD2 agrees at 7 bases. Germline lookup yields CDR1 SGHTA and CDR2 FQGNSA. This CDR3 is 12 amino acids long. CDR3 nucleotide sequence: TGTGCCAGCGCCGGGAGGATCAATGAGCGGTTCTTC. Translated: CASAGRINERFF. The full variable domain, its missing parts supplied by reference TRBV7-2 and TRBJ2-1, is GAGVSQSPSNKVTEKGKDVELRCDPISGHTALYWYRQSLGQGLEFLIYFQGNSAPDKSGLPSDRFSAERTGGSVSTLTIQRTQQEDSAVYLCASAGRINERFFGPGTRLTVL.

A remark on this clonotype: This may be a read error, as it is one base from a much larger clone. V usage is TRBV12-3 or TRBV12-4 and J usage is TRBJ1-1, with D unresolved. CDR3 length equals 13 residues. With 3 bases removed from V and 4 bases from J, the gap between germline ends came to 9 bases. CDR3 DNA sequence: TGTGCCAGCAGTTTTTTGGGGAGCACTGAAGCTTTCTTT. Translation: CASSFLGSTEAFF.

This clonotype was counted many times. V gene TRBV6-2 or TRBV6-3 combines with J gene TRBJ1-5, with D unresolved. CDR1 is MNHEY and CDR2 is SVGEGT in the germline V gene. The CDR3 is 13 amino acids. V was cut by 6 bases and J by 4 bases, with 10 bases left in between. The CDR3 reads CASRRSENQPQHF. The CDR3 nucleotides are TGTGCCAGCAGGCGTTCAGAGAATCAGCCCCAGCATTTT.

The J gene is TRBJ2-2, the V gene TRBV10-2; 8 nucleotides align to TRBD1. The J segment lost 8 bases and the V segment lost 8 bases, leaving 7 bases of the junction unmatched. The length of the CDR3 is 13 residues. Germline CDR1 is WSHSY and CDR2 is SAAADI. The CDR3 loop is CASVDRETGELFF. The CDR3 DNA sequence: TGCGCCAGCGTGGACAGGGAAACGGGGGAGCTGTTTTTT.

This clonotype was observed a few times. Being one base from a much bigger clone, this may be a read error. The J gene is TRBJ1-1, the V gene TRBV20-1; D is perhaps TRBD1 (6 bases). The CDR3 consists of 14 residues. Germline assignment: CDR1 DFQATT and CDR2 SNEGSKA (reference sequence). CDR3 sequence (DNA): TGCGGTGCTAGAGTACAGGGAGAGGGTACTGAAGCTTTCTTT. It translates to CGARVQGEGTEAFF.

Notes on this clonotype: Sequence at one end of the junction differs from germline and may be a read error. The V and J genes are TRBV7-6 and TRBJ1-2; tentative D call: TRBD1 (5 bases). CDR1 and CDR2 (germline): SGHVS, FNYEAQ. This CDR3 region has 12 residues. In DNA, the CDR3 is TGTGCCAACAGCTTGAGGGGTCAAAACTACACCTTC. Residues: CANSLRGQNYTF.

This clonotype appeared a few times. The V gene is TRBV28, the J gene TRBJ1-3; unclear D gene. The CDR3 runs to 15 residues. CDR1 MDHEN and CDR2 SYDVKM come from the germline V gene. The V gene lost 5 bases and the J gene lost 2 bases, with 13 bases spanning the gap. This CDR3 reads CASSPFSVPGNTIYF. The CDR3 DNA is TGTGCCAGCAGTCCGTTCTCGGTTCCTGGAAACACCATATATTTT.

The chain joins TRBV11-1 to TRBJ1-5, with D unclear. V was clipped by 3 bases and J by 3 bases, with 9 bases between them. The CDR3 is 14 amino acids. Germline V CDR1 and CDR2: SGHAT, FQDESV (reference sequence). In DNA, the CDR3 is TGTGCCAGCAGCTTGCCAGGCCCCAATCAGCCCCAGCATTTT. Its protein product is CASSLPGPNQPQHF.

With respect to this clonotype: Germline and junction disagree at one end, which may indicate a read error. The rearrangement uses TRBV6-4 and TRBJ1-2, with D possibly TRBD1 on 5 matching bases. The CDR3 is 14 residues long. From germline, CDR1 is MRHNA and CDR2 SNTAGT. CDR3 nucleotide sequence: TGTGCCAGCAGTGATGACAGACGGGGCTATGTCTACACCTTC. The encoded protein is CASSDDRRGYVYTF.

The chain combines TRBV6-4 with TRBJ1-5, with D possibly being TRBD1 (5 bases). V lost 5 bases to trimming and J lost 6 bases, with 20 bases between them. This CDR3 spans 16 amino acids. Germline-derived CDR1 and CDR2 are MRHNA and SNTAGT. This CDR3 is CASSPEEGTNCQPQHF. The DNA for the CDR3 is TGTGCCAGCAGTCCCGAGGAAGGGACCAATTGTCAGCCCCAGCATTTT.

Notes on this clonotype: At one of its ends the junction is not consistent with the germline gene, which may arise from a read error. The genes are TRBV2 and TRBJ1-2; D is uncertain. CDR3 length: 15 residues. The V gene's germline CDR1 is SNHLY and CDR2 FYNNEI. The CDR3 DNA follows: TGTGCCAGCAGTGAGTCTATGGGAGCTAACTATGGCCACACCTTC. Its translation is CASSESMGANYGHTF.

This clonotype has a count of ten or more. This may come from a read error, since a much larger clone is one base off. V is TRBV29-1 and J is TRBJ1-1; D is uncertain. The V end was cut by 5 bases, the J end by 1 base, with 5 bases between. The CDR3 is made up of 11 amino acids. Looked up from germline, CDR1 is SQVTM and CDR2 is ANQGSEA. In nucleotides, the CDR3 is TGCAGCGTTCTACAGAACACTGAAGCTTTCTTT. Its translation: CSVLQNTEAFF.

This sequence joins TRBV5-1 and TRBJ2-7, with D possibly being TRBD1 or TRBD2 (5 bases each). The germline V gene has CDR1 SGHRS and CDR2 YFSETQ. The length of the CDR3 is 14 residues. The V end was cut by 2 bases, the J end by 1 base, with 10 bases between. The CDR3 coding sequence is TGCGCCAGCAGCTTTCGGGGCGAATCCTACGAGCAGTACTTC. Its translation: CASSFRGESYEQYF.

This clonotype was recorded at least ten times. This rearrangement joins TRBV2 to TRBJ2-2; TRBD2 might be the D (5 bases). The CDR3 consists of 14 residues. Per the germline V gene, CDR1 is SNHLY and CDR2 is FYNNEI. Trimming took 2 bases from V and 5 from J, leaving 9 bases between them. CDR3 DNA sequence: TGTGCCAGCAGTGAAATGACGGGGACCGGGGAGCTGTTTTTT. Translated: CASSEMTGTGELFF.

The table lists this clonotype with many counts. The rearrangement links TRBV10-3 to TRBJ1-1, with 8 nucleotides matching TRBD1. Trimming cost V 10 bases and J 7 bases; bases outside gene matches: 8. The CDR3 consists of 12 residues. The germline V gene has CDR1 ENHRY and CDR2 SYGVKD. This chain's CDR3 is CATQLGQGEAFF. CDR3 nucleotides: TGTGCCACTCAACTCGGACAGGGTGAAGCTTTCTTT.

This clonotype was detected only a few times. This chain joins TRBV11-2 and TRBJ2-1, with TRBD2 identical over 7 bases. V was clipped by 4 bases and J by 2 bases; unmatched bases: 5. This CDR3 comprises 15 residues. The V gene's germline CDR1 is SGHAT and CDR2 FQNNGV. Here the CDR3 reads CASSYSSGTYNEQFF. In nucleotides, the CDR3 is TGTGCCAGCAGCTATTCTAGCGGAACCTACAATGAGCAGTTCTTC.

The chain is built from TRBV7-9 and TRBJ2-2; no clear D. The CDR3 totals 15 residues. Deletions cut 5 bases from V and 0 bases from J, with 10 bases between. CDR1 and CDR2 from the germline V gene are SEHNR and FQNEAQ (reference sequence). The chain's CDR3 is CASSLGRPNTGELFF. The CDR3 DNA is TGTGCCAGCAGCCTCGGACGACCGAACACCGGGGAGCTGTTTTTT.

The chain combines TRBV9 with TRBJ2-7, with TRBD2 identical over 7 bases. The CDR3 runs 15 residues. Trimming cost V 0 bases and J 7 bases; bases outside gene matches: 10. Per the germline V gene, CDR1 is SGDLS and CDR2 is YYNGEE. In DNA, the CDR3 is TGTGCCAGCAGCGTAGAGGCTAGCGGTGGCAGTGAGCAGTACTTC. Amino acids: CASSVEASGGSEQYF.

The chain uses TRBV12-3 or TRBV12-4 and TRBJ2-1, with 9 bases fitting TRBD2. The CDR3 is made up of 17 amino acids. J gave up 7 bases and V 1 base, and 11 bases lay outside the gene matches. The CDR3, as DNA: TGTGCCAGCAGTTTAGATGGTGTGGCTAGCGGGACTAATGAGCAGTTCTTC. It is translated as CASSLDGVASGTNEQFF.

As DNA, the CDR3 is TGTGCCAGCAGCTCCAATGCAGGGTTTACGGAAGCTTTCTTT. Translated: CASSSNAGFTEAFF. The chain recombines TRBV11-1 with TRBJ1-1, with a weak D call TRBD1 (5 bases). Trimming left V 4 bases short and J 8 bases short, with 17 bases between. CDR3 length: 14 amino acids. CDR1 and CDR2 (germline): SGHAT, FQDESV (reference sequence).

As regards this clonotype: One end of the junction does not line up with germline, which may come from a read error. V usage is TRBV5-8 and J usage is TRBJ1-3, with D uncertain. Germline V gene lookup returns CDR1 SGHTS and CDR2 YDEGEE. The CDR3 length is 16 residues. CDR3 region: CASSLLATSSGNTTYF. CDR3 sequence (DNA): TGTGCCAGCAGCCTGTTGGCGACGAGCTCTGGAAACACCACATATTTT.

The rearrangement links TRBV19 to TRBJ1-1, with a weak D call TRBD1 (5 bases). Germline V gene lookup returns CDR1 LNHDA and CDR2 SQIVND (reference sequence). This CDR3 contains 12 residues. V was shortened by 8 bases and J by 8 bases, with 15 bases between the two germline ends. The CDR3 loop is CASAGRGAEAFF. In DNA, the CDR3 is TGTGCCAGTGCCGGCCGAGGGGCCGAAGCTTTCTTT.

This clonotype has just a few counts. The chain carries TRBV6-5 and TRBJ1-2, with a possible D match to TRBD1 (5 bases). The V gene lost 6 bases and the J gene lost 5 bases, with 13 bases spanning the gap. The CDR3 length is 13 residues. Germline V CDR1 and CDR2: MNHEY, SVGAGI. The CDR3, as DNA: TGTGCCAGCAGGAGCAGAACAGGTTATGGCTACACCTTC. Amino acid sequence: CASRSRTGYGYTF.

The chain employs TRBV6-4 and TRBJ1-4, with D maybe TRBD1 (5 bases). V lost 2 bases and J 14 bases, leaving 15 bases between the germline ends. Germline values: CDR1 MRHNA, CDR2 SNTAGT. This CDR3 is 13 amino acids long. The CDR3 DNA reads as TGTGCCAGCAGTGACGGTGTAGCAGAGGGGCTGTTTTTT. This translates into CASSDGVAEGLFF.

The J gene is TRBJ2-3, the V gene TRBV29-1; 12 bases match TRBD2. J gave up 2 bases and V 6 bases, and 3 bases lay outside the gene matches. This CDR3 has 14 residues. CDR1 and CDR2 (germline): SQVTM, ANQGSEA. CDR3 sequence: CSVSSGRDTDTQYF. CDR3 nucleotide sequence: TGCAGCGTCTCTAGCGGGAGGGACACAGATACGCAGTATTTT.

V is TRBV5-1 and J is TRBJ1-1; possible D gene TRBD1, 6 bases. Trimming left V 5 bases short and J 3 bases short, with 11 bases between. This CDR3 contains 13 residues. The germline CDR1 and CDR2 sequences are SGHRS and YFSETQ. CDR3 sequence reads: CASRQTGYTEAFF. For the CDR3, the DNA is TGCGCCAGCAGACAGACAGGTTACACTGAAGCTTTCTTT.